These 25 T cell receptor beta chains share one sample of origin, sequenced in a study of blood T cells in healthy people across ages. Using a J-beta primer mix together with a sample-barcoded 5' primer, a second PCR was run for roughly 6 to 11 cycles. TCRdb itself ran the 5' RACE reads through MiXCR, one entry per CDR3 protein. Here the sample spans around 900,000 distinct CDR3 sequences, around 54% being singletons. Material: blood. These receptor sequences come from a woman aged 55-70 years in good health.

The V and J genes are TRBV9 and TRBJ1-6; 8 bases map to TRBD1. The trim removed 3 bases at V and 6 bases at J, leaving 2 bases unmatched. The CDR3 has 14 residues. Germline lookup yields CDR1 SGDLS and CDR2 YYNGEE. The CDR3 coding sequence is TGTGCCAGCAGCGCGGACAGGGTTAATTCACCCCTCCACTTT. Translated, it gives CASSADRVNSPLHF.

This clonotype was counted a single time. V is TRBV29-1 and J is TRBJ2-3, with 7 nucleotides matching TRBD1. V dropped 6 bases and J dropped 1; count of bases not matched to a gene: 4. CDR1 and CDR2 (germline): SQVTM, ANQGSEA. The CDR3 covers 13 residues. CDR3 in amino acids: CSVHRGGTDTQYF. The CDR3 nucleotides read TGCAGCGTGCACAGGGGTGGCACAGATACGCAGTATTTT.

The V call is TRBV20-1, the J call TRBJ2-2; 7 nucleotides align to TRBD2. The CDR3 sequence is 19 residues long. V shed 0 bases, J shed 7 bases, and the junction held 20 bases outside the gene matches. Germline V gene sequence: CDR1 DFQATT, CDR2 SNEGSKA (reference sequence). The CDR3 DNA is TGCAGTGCTAGAGATCCTATGAAGCGGGAAGGGGAAGAAGGCGGGGAGCTGTTTTTT. Amino acids: CSARDPMKREGEEGGELFF.

As regards this clonotype: The germline gene is not matched at one end of the junction; a read error may be the cause. The rearrangement joins TRBV20-1 to TRBJ1-2, with TRBD1 matching 12 bases. Per germline, CDR1 DFQATT and CDR2 SNEGSKA (reference sequence). This CDR3 contains 14 residues. The CDR3 sequence: CSAGTGGVNHGYTF. For the CDR3, the DNA is TGCAGTGCTGGGACAGGGGGCGTTAACCATGGCTACACCTTC.

This clonotype turned up a few times. The rearrangement joins TRBV4-1 to TRBJ1-5; no firm D call. V was cut by 1 base and J by 2 bases, with 9 bases left in between. The CDR3 has 15 residues. CDR1 is MGHRA, CDR2 YSYEKL, per germline. The CDR3: CASSQVLTGNQPQHF. DNA for the CDR3: TGCGCCAGCAGCCAAGTATTGACGGGCAATCAGCCCCAGCATTTT.

The chain has TRBV19 and TRBJ1-5; no reliable D call. V was cut by 5 bases and J by 6 bases, with 11 bases left in between. Germline-derived CDR1 and CDR2 are LNHDA and SQIVND (reference sequence). The CDR3 covers 13 residues. For the CDR3, the DNA is TGTGCCAGTAGTGAACAGCCGGGTCAGCCCCAGCATTTT. It translates to CASSEQPGQPQHF.

This rearrangement joins TRBV20-1 to TRBJ1-5; 7 nucleotides agree with TRBD1. Unmatched junction bases numbered 8, after V lost 0 bases and J lost 3 bases. Germline CDR1 DFQATT, CDR2 SNEGSKA (reference sequence). CDR3 length equals 16 residues. The CDR3 sequence is CSARDGFDRDNQPQHF. The CDR3 nucleotides read TGCAGTGCTAGAGATGGTTTCGACAGGGACAATCAGCCCCAGCATTTT.

The chain uses TRBV7-2 and TRBJ1-2; TRBD1 might be the D (5 bases). The germline gives CDR1 SGHTA, CDR2 FQGNSA. Trimming left V 1 base short and J 4 bases short, with 13 bases between. CDR3 length equals 15 residues. The CDR3 loop is CASSLVFEDIYGYTF. CDR3 DNA sequence: TGTGCCAGCAGCTTAGTCTTTGAGGACATCTATGGCTACACCTTC.

This chain uses TRBV12-3 or TRBV12-4 with TRBJ2-5, with D perhaps matching TRBD2 (5 bases). Trimming shortened V by 6 bases and J by 5 bases, and 13 bases separated the two germline ends. The CDR3 totals 13 residues. The CDR3 DNA sequence: TGTGCCAGCAGGCCCTTCGGGGTGGAGACCCAGTACTTC. Encoded protein: CASRPFGVETQYF.

The gene calls are TRBV4-1 and TRBJ2-3; 10 bases agree with TRBD2. The V and J ends lost 0 bases and 6 bases, in that order; junction bases with no gene match: 12. Germline V CDR1 and CDR2: MGHRA, YSYEKL. This CDR3 has 18 residues. In nucleotides, the CDR3 is TGCGCCAGCAGCCAAGAGGCACGGGAACTAGCGGGATCGGATACGCAGTATTTT. It is translated as CASSQEARELAGSDTQYF.

J is TRBJ2-1 and V is TRBV27; D tentatively fits TRBD1 or TRBD2 (5 bases each). The ends were cut back, 5 bases at V and 8 bases at J, with 16 bases in the middle. CDR3 length: 14 residues. The V gene's germline CDR1 is MNHEY and CDR2 SMNVEV (reference sequence). CDR3 residues: CASSHRDLRDEQFF. In DNA, the CDR3 is TGTGCCAGCAGTCATCGGGACCTCCGCGATGAGCAGTTCTTC.

This chain connects TRBV4-1 to TRBJ2-4; D is unclear. The length of the CDR3 is 13 residues. V dropped 4 bases and J dropped 8 bases, with 12 bases sitting between them. Germline CDR1 reads MGHRA; CDR2 reads YSYEKL. CDR3 sequence: CASSRRQVDIQYF. CDR3 in DNA: TGCGCCAGCAGCCGCCGCCAGGTTGACATTCAGTACTTC.

This clonotype appeared a few times. V is TRBV6-2 or TRBV6-3 and J is TRBJ1-2; the D gene is possibly TRBD1 (5 bases). This CDR3 has 20 amino acids. V lost 2 bases, J lost 8 bases, and 33 bases lay in between. Per germline, CDR1 MNHEY and CDR2 SVGEGT. CDR3 in amino acids: CASSYAIVGTTVLPTRGYTF. The CDR3 coding sequence is TGTGCCAGCAGTTACGCCATTGTTGGGACCACAGTTCTCCCCACTCGGGGCTACACCTTC.

This clonotype was picked up a small number of times. The chain employs TRBV7-9 and TRBJ2-7; a possible D gene is TRBD2 (6 bases). The CDR3 covers 13 residues. V gave up 1 base and J gave up 6 bases, with 10 bases separating them. The germline V gene encodes CDR1 SEHNR and CDR2 FQNEAQ (reference sequence). The CDR3 protein is CASSLGGESEQYF. Written as DNA, the CDR3 is TGTGCCAGCAGCTTAGGGGGGGAAAGCGAGCAGTACTTC.

This sequence joins TRBV27 and TRBJ2-3; D possibly corresponds to TRBD2 (6 bases). Trimming pared 3 bases from V and 3 bases from J, leaving 16 bases between. The CDR3 extends over 16 amino acids. Germline V gene data show CDR1 as MNHEY and CDR2 as SMNVEV (reference sequence). Here the CDR3 reads CASSFNPGVRTDTQYF. The CDR3 region has the DNA TGTGCCAGCAGTTTCAATCCGGGAGTAAGGACAGATACGCAGTATTTT.

Written as DNA, the CDR3 is TGTGCCAGCACCCCAGCGTTCTCCTACGAGCAGTACTTC. It yields the protein CASTPAFSYEQYF. The rearrangement links TRBV6-6 to TRBJ2-7; D remains ambiguous. Germline CDR1 and CDR2: MNHNY and SVGAGI (reference sequence). CDR3 size: 13 residues. The V and J ends lost 7 bases and 0 bases respectively, with 10 bases between them.

CDR3 sequence: CASSLKGAYNEQYF. Written as DNA, the CDR3 is TGTGCCAGCAGCTTAAAGGGGGCTTACAATGAGCAGTACTTC. The chain links TRBV5-4 to TRBJ2-1; 7 nucleotides agree with TRBD1. The DNA end lines up better with TRBJ2-7; the J call may be wrong. The CDR3 covers 14 residues. Germline CDR1 and CDR2: SGHNT and YYREEE (reference sequence).

CDR3 sequence: CASSLRTSGDTQYF. The CDR3 DNA reads as TGTGCCAGCAGCTTGAGGACTAGCGGAGATACGCAGTATTTT. This chain links TRBV7-9 with TRBJ2-3; TRBD2 agrees at 10 bases. In germline, CDR1 is SEHNR, CDR2 FQNEAQ (reference sequence). Trimming removed 3 bases from V and 5 bases from J; junction bases left unmatched: 2. There are 14 residues in the CDR3.

This chain connects TRBV11-2 to TRBJ2-5; no clear D. The tail of the sequence fits TRBJ2-7 better, so the J call may be wrong. The CDR3 is made up of 14 amino acids. Germline V gene lookup returns CDR1 SGHAT and CDR2 FQNNGV. Written as DNA, the CDR3 is TGTGCCAGCAGCTTAAGGCTCTCTACGTACGAGCAGTACTTC. Translating it yields CASSLRLSTYEQYF.

As for this clonotype: One end of the junction varies from germline; a read error may be responsible. This chain uses TRBV5-1 with TRBJ2-5; D gene unclear. The CDR3 loop spans 12 amino acids. Germline V gives CDR1 SGHRS, CDR2 YFSETQ. CDR3 sequence: CASRLNGETQYF. The CDR3 DNA reads TGCGCCAGCCGCTTGAATGGAGAGACCCAGTACTTC.

The genes are TRBV3-1 and TRBJ2-1; TRBD2 matches at 8 bases. The J segment lost 9 bases and the V segment lost 4 bases, leaving 8 bases of the junction unmatched. CDR1 and CDR2 from the germline V gene are LGHDT and YNNKEL (reference sequence). This CDR3 spans 14 amino acids. CDR3 nucleotides: TGTGCCAGCAGCCCCCAGACTAGCGTAGTTGAGCAGTTCTTC. This gives the protein CASSPQTSVVEQFF.

This clonotype was observed many times. The chain has TRBV7-2 and TRBJ2-7, with unresolved D. Germline CDR1 reads SGHTA; CDR2 reads FQGNSA. This CDR3 spans 12 amino acids. V lost 3 bases, J lost 6 bases, and 9 bases lay in between. CDR3 amino acids: CASSLGKGEQYF. In nucleotides, the CDR3 is TGTGCCAGCAGCTTGGGGAAAGGCGAGCAGTACTTC.

The chain employs TRBV30 and TRBJ2-3; 11 nucleotides align to TRBD1. Germline CDR1 reads GTSNPN; CDR2 reads SVGIG (reference sequence). J was trimmed by 5 bases and V by 2 bases; bases with no gene match: 6. This CDR3 region has 15 residues. CDR3 sequence: CAWSWTGGAQDTQYF. CDR3 bases: TGTGCCTGGAGTTGGACAGGGGGCGCACAAGATACGCAGTATTTT.

The gene calls are TRBV7-9 and TRBJ2-1; the D is unclear. V lost 0 bases and J lost 7, with 13 bases in between. Germline V gene data show CDR1 as SEHNR and CDR2 as FQNEAQ (reference sequence). There are 15 residues in the CDR3. The DNA for the CDR3 is TGTGCCAGCAGCTTAGCGCAGAACGGGCGGAATGAGCAGTTCTTC. Encoded protein: CASSLAQNGRNEQFF.

The V gene is TRBV27, the J gene TRBJ2-5; 9 bases are shared with TRBD1. This CDR3 is built from 15 residues. Germline assignment: CDR1 MNHEY and CDR2 SMNVEV (reference sequence). The ends lost 5 bases at V and 2 bases at J; junction bases unmatched: 6. CDR3: CASSHWTGAQETQYF. The CDR3 DNA reads TGTGCCAGCAGTCACTGGACAGGGGCACAAGAGACCCAGTACTTC.